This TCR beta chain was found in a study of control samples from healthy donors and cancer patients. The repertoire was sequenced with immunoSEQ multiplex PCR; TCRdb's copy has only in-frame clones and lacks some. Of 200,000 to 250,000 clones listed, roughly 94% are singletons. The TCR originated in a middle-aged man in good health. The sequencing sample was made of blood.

The CDR3 region has the DNA TGTGCCAGCAGCGTAGGTGGGACAGGGACCTACGAGCAGTACTTC. As protein: CASSVGGTGTYEQYF. This rearrangement joins TRBV9 to TRBJ2-7; TRBD1 matches 9 bases. Germline CDR1 and CDR2: SGDLS and YYNGEE. With V trimmed by 0 bases and J by 2 bases, 3 bases remained unmatched. This CDR3 contains 15 residues.